What follows is one TCR beta chain and its context. Its recognized antigen is unknown. No much larger clone is present one base from it, and per-base qualities are unavailable. The library was generated by the immunoSEQ multiplex PCR assay. For TCR sequencing, RNA was extracted from every sample and reverse transcribed into cDNA to serve as template. SuperScript III was used to make first-strand cDNA, primed with a 2:1 mix of oligo-dT and random hexamers. A synthetic immune receptor repertoire was used to assess amplification bias, and residual bias was removed computationally. As for the original processing: Raw reads were preprocessed for error removal, and CDR3 was defined according to IMGT conventions as running from the conserved cysteine to phenylalanine. To get clonality, Shannon entropy was normalized by log2 of the number of productive unique TCRs and the result was subtracted from 1. CD4 or CD8 identity of scalp clones was inferred by cross-referencing scalp TCRbeta sequences with sorted blood CD4 and CD8 repertoires. TCRdb re-hosts the immuneACCESS table, in-frame sequences only. Its copies lack some clones; in the studies checked, an unresolved V gene accounts for under half of them, and the cause for the rest is not known. D and trimming come from the DNA, and the V and J calls and clone size come from that table. The sample profile shows around 29,000 clones; 60% to 85% of them were found once. The ten top clones hold around 20% of the sample.

The sample is drawn from a study of CD8+ T cells in alopecia areata (dated by TCRdb to 2017 to 2018). For context, the study as a whole: In both human patients and the C3H/HeJ mouse model, the study applied high-throughput TCRbeta sequencing to look at T cell clonal expansion in alopecia areata. On the human side, TCRbeta sequencing was run on scalp tissue and on sorted CD4+ and CD8+ peripheral blood T cells from healthy controls and from alopecia areata patients with either patchy or totalis/universalis disease. Scalp clonality was compared among normal scalp (n=4), patchy alopecia areata scalp (n=8), and alopecia totalis/universalis scalp (n=8). RNA was extracted with the PAXgene miRNA kit for fixed scalp, the miRNeasy kit for PBMCs, and the RNeasy kit for mouse skin. TCRbeta CDR3 regions were amplified by immunoSEQ multiplex PCR using 35 Vbeta forward and 13 Jbeta reverse primers. Here is what the overall study found, with its caveats: TCR sequences shared between patients were less clear than in mice, possibly partly because of HLA diversity in the patient population. Resident alphabeta T cells in normal human skin are also sequenced, complicating scalp TCR repertoire analysis, unlike mouse skin dominated by gammadelta T cells. Lesional scalp, especially in alopecia totalis/universalis, showed higher clonality and more expanded CD8+ clones than normal scalp, suggesting antigenic drive.

The CDR3 runs 14 amino acids, cysteine and phenylalanine included. Of all the DNA, just the CDR3 is kept, 42 bases in frame from base 1. Taken from the germline V gene, the CDR1 and CDR2 loops are KGHSH and LQKENI. Trimming at the junction amounts to 5 bases on V and 10 bases on J, and the germline ends lie 17 bases apart. Lesional scalp punch biopsies and peripheral blood were collected from alopecia areata patients. PBMCs were isolated by density centrifugation and stained for CD3, CD4 and CD8, after which CD4+ and CD8+ T cells were sorted on a FACSAria. As part of a multicenter biomarker study, untreated alopecia areata patients were recruited. In a handful of patients from the biomarker study, the blood CD8+ T cells went through an additional sort into NKG2D-low and NKG2D-high fractions.

The sequenced sample consisted of NKG2D-low CD8+ T cells sorted from blood. Taken with the paper, the label for cell subset or site translates to: sorted CD8+ NKG2D-low blood T cells. This sequence uses TRBV18 and TRBJ1-4, with no reliable assignment of the D segment. The origin of this receptor is a human donor with alopecia areata. CDR3 reads: CASSVLAEGVKLFF. The DNA sequence is as follows: TGTGCCAGCTCAGTCCTCGCGGAAGGAGTAAAACTGTTTTTT.